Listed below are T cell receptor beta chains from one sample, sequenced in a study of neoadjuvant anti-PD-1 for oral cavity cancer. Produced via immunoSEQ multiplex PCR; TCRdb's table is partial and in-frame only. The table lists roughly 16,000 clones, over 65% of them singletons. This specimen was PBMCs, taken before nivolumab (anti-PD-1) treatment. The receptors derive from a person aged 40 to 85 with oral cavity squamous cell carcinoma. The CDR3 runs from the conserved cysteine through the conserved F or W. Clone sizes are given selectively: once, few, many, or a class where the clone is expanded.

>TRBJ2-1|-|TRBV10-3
CAISESYQGSYNEQFF
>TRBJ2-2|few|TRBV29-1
CSGVAGATNTGELFF
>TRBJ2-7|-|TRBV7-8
CASSYPPAASYEQYF
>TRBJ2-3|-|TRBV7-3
CASSLEGQRQYF
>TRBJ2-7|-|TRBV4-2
CASSQASASGAYEQYF
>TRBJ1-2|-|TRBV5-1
CASSLGTASPYGYTF
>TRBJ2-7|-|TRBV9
CASSVDLRAPPRF
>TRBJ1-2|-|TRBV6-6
CAIRLSKNYGYTF
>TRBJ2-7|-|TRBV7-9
CASSLTAGGLSYEQYF
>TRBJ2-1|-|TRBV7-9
CASSLGSGGEGYNEQFF
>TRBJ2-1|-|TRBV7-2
CASSLVSGYNEQFF
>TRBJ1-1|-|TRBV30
CAWSKGLGGTEAFF
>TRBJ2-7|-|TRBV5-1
CASSLVGATSSYYEQYF
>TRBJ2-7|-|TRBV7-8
CASSVMTGGYEQYF
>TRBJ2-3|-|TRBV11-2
CASSLEGPQDTQYF
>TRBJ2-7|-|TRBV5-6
CASSLGIYEQYF
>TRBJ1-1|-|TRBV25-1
CASKGSPGATTEAFF
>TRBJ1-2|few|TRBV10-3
CAIRNGGYTF
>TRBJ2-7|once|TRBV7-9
CASSLALGTSSYEQYF
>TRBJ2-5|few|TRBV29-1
CSVRRDALGGQETQYF
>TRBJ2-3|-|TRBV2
CASNLALWADTQYF
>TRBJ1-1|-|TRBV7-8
CASSLTETNTEAFF
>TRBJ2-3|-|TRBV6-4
CASSDGVAGVDTQYF
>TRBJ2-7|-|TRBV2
CASSAPVAGVTYEQYF
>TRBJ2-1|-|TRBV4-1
CASSLSDGGQYNEQFF
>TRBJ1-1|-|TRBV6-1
CASSTQGTTEAFF
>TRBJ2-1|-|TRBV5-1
CASSLEGISRTGVGNEQFF
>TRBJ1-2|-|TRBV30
CAWSARGQSNYGYTF
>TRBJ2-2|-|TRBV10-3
CAISDGAGGELFF
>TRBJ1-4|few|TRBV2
CASSEKGPSTEKLFF
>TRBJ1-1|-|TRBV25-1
CASSEIRAGEAFF
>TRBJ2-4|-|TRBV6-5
CASKDSQSGIQYF
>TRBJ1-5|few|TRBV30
CAFLAAANQPQHF
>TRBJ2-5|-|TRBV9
CASSDSGETQYF
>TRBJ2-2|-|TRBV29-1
CSVTLQGKNTGELFF
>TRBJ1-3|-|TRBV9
CASSVAGEGNTIYF
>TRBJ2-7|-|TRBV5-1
CASSPGDSYEQYF
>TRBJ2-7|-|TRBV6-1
CASSIGQGSTYEQYF
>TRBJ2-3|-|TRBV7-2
CASSLGLSTDTQYF
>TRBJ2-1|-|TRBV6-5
CASSSPGLAPVNEQFF
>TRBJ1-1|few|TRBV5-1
CASSAGGPNTEAFF
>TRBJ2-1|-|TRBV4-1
CASSQDLVQGYEQFF
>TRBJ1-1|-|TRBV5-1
CASSLDDTEAFF
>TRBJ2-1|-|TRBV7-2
CASSLGLAGNEQFF
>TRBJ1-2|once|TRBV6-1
CASSIQGVDGYTF
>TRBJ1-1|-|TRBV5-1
CASSLEVRGTNTEAFF
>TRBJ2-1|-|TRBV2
CASSEMASGSNEQFF
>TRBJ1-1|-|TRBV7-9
CASSLATRAEAFF
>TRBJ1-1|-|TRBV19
CASSIDAGSNTEAFF
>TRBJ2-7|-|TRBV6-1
CASSEGTTSYEQYF
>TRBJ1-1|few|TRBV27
CASSPHDRFEAFF
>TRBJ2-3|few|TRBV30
CAWSVSGRGDTQYF
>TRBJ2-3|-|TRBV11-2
CASSGPGGPSTDTQYF
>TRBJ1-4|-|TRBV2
CASRRQELFF
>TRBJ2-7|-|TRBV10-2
CASSERGYEQYF